A single sample gave rise to the 11 T cell receptor beta chains below, sequenced in a study of T cell clonality in common variable immunodeficiency (dated by TCRdb to 2015 to 2017). General conclusions and limits of the study: Reportedly, TCRbeta sequences from CVID had fewer deletions and N-nucleotide insertions, and highly modified clones with 13 or more V deletions were absent from CVID.

The library was prepared using the immunoSEQ multiplex PCR assay. Held by TCRdb, this immuneACCESS table contains in-frame sequences only and omits some clones. Under half of the omission traces to an unresolved V gene where checked; the cause of the rest is unknown. The sample's own table lists some 15,000 clones. Of the sample, approximately 4.4% falls within the top ten clones. The antigens of these receptors remain unknown. Sample: peripheral blood mononuclear cells. These receptor sequences come from a human donor with common variable immunodeficiency.

Concerning this clone itself: Read data end 3 residues before the CDR3 end; the end is taken from the germline J gene. V is TRBV19 and J is TRBJ1-5; D is undetermined. The CDR3 is made up of 15 amino acids. CDR1 is LNHDA, CDR2 SQIVND, per germline (reference sequence). Trimming pared 6 bases from V and 0 bases from J, leaving 12 bases between. The CDR3 sequence: CASRGVSHSNQPQHF. The sequenced part of the CDR3 DNA is TGTGCCAGTAGGGGCGTCAGCCATAGCAATCAGCCC.

By frequency, this clone is medium-sized. The read comes to an end 3 residues before the CDR3 does, leaving the germline J gene to fill in the end. The rearrangement joins TRBV6-1 to TRBJ1-5; unclear D gene. The V gene lost 4 bases and the J gene lost 0 bases, with 7 bases spanning the gap. Germline V gene data show CDR1 as MNHNS and CDR2 as SASEGT. The CDR3 covers 14 residues. The sequenced CDR3 bases are TGTGCCAGCAGTGTCGCCGGTAGCAATCAGCCC. It yields the protein CASSVAGSNQP. From start to end, the CDR3 is CASSVAGSNQPQHF.

A remark on this clone: From the germline J gene comes the end of the CDR3, since the read stops 3 residues before it. The V gene is TRBV5-6, the J gene TRBJ1-5; D uncertain. The CDR3 covers 15 residues. Trimming stripped 0 bases from V and 1 base from J, with 8 bases between. Germline lookup yields CDR1 SGHDT and CDR2 YYEEEE. CDR3 protein: CASSLAGRSNQPQHF. CDR3 bases read: TGTGCCAGCAGCTTGGCAGGTAGGAGCAATCAGCCC.

Concerning this clone itself: Read coverage stops 3 residues before the CDR3 terminus; the germline J gene supplies the remainder. This rearrangement joins TRBV13 to TRBJ2-3; D might be TRBD2 (6 bases). Germline V CDR1 and CDR2: PRHDT, FYEKMQ (reference sequence). V dropped 5 bases and J dropped 2 bases, with 11 bases sitting between them. CDR3 length: 14 residues. Incomplete CDR3 DNA: TGTGCCAGCAGCCAAACGGGGGACACAGATACG. It codes for CASSQTGDTDT. The CDR3 reads in full as CASSQTGDTDTQYF.

A note on this clone: Read data end 3 residues before the CDR3 end; the end is taken from the germline J gene. V gene TRBV11-2 combines with J gene TRBJ2-7; TRBD1 might be the D (5 bases). Trimming cost V 4 bases and J 4 bases, with 14 bases left between them. The CDR3 runs 14 residues. The germline V gene has CDR1 SGHAT and CDR2 FQNNGV. The sequenced part of the CDR3 DNA is TGTGCCAGCAGCTCCGCAGGGTTGGTGTACGAG. The encoded protein is CASSSAGLVYE. The whole CDR3 protein reads CASSSAGLVYEQYF.

Points on this clone: Read sequence stops 3 residues before the CDR3 end, and the germline J gene provides the missing end. The chain combines TRBV2 with TRBJ2-7; 10 bases agree with TRBD2. CDR1 and CDR2 (germline): SNHLY, FYNNEI. CDR3 length: 15 amino acids. The junction had 5 bases not matched to a gene; V was cut back by 3 bases and J by 3 bases. Partial CDR3 DNA: TGTGCCAGCAGTGATCTACTAGCGGGAAACTACGAG. Translating it yields CASSDLLAGNYE. The CDR3 reads in full as CASSDLLAGNYEQYF.

Judged by frequency, this clone is medium-sized. The CDR3 extends 3 residues past the end of the read, so its final part is completed from the germline J gene. The chain carries TRBV7-2 and TRBJ1-2; D possibly corresponds to TRBD1 (5 bases). Looked up from germline, CDR1 is SGHTA and CDR2 is FQGNSA. The CDR3 is 14 amino acids. CDR3 DNA (partial): TGTGCCAGCAGCTTAGGGTCCGGAGGGGTCGGC. Translating it yields CASSLGSGGVG. The whole CDR3 protein reads CASSLGSGGVGYTF.

Turning to this clone: Sequencing ends 3 residues short of the CDR3 end; the germline J gene provides the rest. The chain carries TRBV7-6 and TRBJ1-1; 8 bases map to TRBD1. CDR1 and CDR2 (germline): SGHVS, FNYEAQ. There are 16 residues in the CDR3. V was pared by 1 base and J by 4 bases, with 8 bases of the junction left unmatched. The covered CDR3 bases are TGTGCCAGCAGCTTAGGCAGGGGGCAATGGGGCACTGAA. Its translation: CASSLGRGQWGTE. The whole CDR3 protein is CASSLGRGQWGTEAFF.

Note on this clone: Read data end 3 residues before the CDR3 end; the end is taken from the germline J gene. This rearrangement joins TRBV13 to TRBJ2-5; D remains ambiguous. Between the trimmed V and J ends, which lost 2 bases and 0 bases, there was a span of 7 bases. The CDR3 is made up of 14 amino acids. The germline V gene encodes CDR1 PRHDT and CDR2 FYEKMQ (reference sequence). The sequenced part of the CDR3 DNA is TGTGCCAGCAGCTTAAAAGGGCACCAAGAGACC. This encodes CASSLKGHQET. The CDR3, in full, reads CASSLKGHQETQYF.

On this clone: The observed sequence ends 3 residues before the CDR3 terminus, with the missing tail filled in from the germline J gene. V is TRBV13 and J is TRBJ2-1; 12 positions agree with TRBD2. J gave up 4 bases and V 5 bases, and 9 bases lay outside the gene matches. The CDR3 totals 17 residues. Germline V gene data show CDR1 as PRHDT and CDR2 as FYEKMQ (reference sequence). The sequenced CDR3 bases are TGTGCCAGCAGCCCCGATGCTAGCGGGGGGGCGTACAATGAG. Protein sequence: CASSPDASGGAYNE. The whole CDR3 region reads CASSPDASGGAYNEQFF.

For this clone: Read sequence stops 3 residues before the CDR3 end, and the germline J gene provides the missing end. The chain has TRBV6-2 or TRBV6-3 and TRBJ2-7; perhaps TRBD2 as D (5 bases). From germline, CDR1 is MNHEY and CDR2 SVGEGT. CDR3 length: 16 amino acids. Trimming took 8 bases from V and 0 from J, leaving 20 bases between them. The CDR3 sequence: CASAPQIAFSSYEQYF. Partial CDR3 DNA: TGTGCCAGCGCGCCCCAAATAGCGTTTAGCTCCTACGAG.